This T cell receptor beta chain is drawn from a study of cytomegalovirus exposure and HLA in healthy donors. General observations from the study: Accurate prediction of most subjects' HLA-A and HLA-B alleles from TCR beta sequences was reported. Cytomegalovirus association was listed for 164 TCR beta chains.

This clone was seen a few times. What it recognizes is unknown. This CDR3 contains 12 residues. The V gene lost 8 bases and the J gene lost 10 bases, with 15 bases spanning the gap. The V gene's germline CDR1 is SNHLY and CDR2 FYNNEI. Vbeta (60) and Jbeta (13) primers were used in the PCR. The table came from immunoSEQ multiplex PCR; TCRdb's copy has only in-frame clones and leaves some out. The table shows fewer than 150,000 clones, with under 90% occurring only once. The V call is TRBV2, the J call TRBJ2-1, with TRBD2 as a possible D gene (6 bases). This TCR was sampled from a woman in her late teens or twenties in good health and CMV-seronegative. Sequencing input: PBMCs. The CDR3 sequence: CASHGTAGEQFF. CDR3 coding DNA: TGTGCCAGCCACGGGACGGCGGGGGAGCAGTTCTTC.